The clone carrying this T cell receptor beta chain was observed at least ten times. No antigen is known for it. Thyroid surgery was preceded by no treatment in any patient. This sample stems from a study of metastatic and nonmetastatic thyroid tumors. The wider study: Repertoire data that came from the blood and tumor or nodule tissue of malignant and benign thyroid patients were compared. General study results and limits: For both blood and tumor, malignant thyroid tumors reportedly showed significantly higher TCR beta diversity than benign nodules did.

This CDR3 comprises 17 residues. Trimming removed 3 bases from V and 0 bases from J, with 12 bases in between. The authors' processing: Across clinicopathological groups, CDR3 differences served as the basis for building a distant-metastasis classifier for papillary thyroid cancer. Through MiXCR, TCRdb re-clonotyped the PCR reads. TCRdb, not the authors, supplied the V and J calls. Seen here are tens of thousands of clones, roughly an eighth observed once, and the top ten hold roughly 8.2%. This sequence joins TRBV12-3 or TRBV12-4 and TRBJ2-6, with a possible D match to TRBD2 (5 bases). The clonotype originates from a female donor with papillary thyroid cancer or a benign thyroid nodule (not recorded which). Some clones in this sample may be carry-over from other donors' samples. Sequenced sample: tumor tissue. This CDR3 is CASSFGRESSGANVLTF. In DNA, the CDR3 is TGTGCCAGCAGTTTTGGGAGAGAGAGCTCTGGGGCCAACGTCCTGACTTTC.